These 29 T cell receptor beta chains share one sample of origin, sequenced in a study of CD8 T cells in ankylosing spondylitis. From the 5' RACE reads, TCRdb called clonotypes with MiXCR, one entry per CDR3 protein. The table lists about 130,000 distinct CDR3 sequences, more than 6.5% of them singletons. The sequencing input was blood, either unsorted or a sorted T cell fraction (not recorded which). Receptors were obtained from a male donor with ankylosing spondylitis or in good health (not recorded which).

This clonotype was seen many times. The V gene is TRBV25-1, the J gene TRBJ1-1; D uncertain. V lost 5 bases, J lost 1 base, and 11 bases lay in between. There are 14 residues in the CDR3. CDR1 and CDR2 from the germline V gene are MGHDK and SYGVNS. The CDR3, as DNA: TGTGCCAGCAGTTGGGGAAGGTCGAACACTGAAGCTTTCTTT. Encoded protein: CASSWGRSNTEAFF.

This clonotype was counted many times. The chain recombines TRBV25-1 with TRBJ2-5, with a weak D call TRBD2 (5 bases). Germline V gene lookup returns CDR1 MGHDK and CDR2 SYGVNS. The CDR3 contains 13 residues. The germline V and J ends were trimmed by 1 base and 5 bases, with 8 bases remaining between them. The CDR3 here is CASSEFIAETQYF. For the CDR3, the DNA is TGTGCCAGCAGTGAATTTATAGCGGAGACCCAGTACTTC.

The chain couples TRBV30 to TRBJ2-3; 8 nucleotides line up with TRBD2. After removal of 3 bases from V and 6 bases from J, the junction contained 8 bases not matched to a gene. CDR1 GTSNPN and CDR2 SVGIG come from the germline V gene (reference sequence). The CDR3 runs to 14 residues. The CDR3, as DNA: TGTGCCTGGAGGCGTCGGGGGGGATTGGATACGCAGTATTTT. Amino acid sequence: CAWRRRGGLDTQYF.

This clonotype appeared many times. The gene calls are TRBV5-5 and TRBJ2-7; TRBD1 aligns across 7 bases. Losses at the gene ends were 4 bases for V and 0 bases for J; bases not matched to a gene: 4. CDR1 is SGHKS and CDR2 is YYEKEE in the germline V gene (reference sequence). The CDR3 totals 14 residues. CDR3: CASSETGNSYEQYF. CDR3 nucleotides: TGTGCCAGCAGCGAGACAGGGAACTCCTACGAGCAGTACTTC.

This clonotype was counted many times. V usage is TRBV12-3 or TRBV12-4 and J usage is TRBJ2-3; tentatively, D is TRBD1 (5 bases). CDR3 length: 15 amino acids. The germline V and J ends were trimmed by 6 bases and 3 bases, with 16 bases remaining between them. The CDR3 region is CASSRPGSGTDTQYF. In DNA form, the CDR3 reads TGTGCCAGCAGCCGTCCGGGCTCAGGGACAGATACGCAGTATTTT.

This clonotype has only a few counts. This rearrangement joins TRBV5-1 to TRBJ2-2, with TRBD2 matching over 11 bases. Losses at the gene ends were 7 bases for V and 2 bases for J; bases not matched to a gene: 7. Germline V gene lookup returns CDR1 SGHRS and CDR2 YFSETQ. CDR3 length: 16 residues. The CDR3 DNA reads TGCGCCAGCGAGACCGGGACTAGCGGAAACACCGGGGAGCTGTTTTTT. This sequence encodes CASETGTSGNTGELFF.

This clonotype was observed many times. CDR3 nucleotide sequence: TGTGCCAGCAGTGTGGGACAGACCCAAGAGACCCAGTACTTC. Protein product: CASSVGQTQETQYF. The chain uses TRBV28 and TRBJ2-5, with 7 nucleotides matching TRBD1. This CDR3 is 14 amino acids long. Germline V gene sequence: CDR1 MDHEN, CDR2 SYDVKM. Losses at the gene ends were 5 bases for V and 1 base for J; bases not matched to a gene: 4.

The sample holds many counts of this clonotype. The rearrangement joins TRBV20-1 to TRBJ1-1; the D gene is possibly TRBD1 (6 bases). V was clipped by 3 bases and J by 2 bases, with 13 bases between them. There are 14 residues in the CDR3. The germline gives CDR1 DFQATT, CDR2 SNEGSKA (reference sequence). The CDR3 loop reads CSASRGGENTEAFF. CDR3 bases: TGCAGTGCTAGCCGCGGGGGCGAAAACACTGAAGCTTTCTTT.

This clonotype was seen a handful of times. The V gene is TRBV7-3, the J gene TRBJ2-1; 13 nucleotides line up with TRBD2. V gave up 4 bases and J gave up 9 bases; unmatched junction bases: 9. The CDR3 consists of 16 residues. Germline values: CDR1 SGHTA, CDR2 FQGTGA. In DNA, the CDR3 is TGTGCCAGCAGCTACGCCGGGACTAGCGGGACCGGTGAGCAGTTCTTC. Residues: CASSYAGTSGTGEQFF.

This clonotype was found many times. The chain couples TRBV19 to TRBJ1-2; 11 bases map to TRBD1. The CDR3 length is 15 residues. Germline CDR1 and CDR2: LNHDA and SQIVND (reference sequence). V shed 6 bases, J shed 5 bases, and the junction held 8 bases outside the gene matches. This chain's CDR3 is CASRSGTGGVYGYTF. CDR3 bases: TGTGCCAGTAGATCCGGGACAGGGGGTGTGTATGGCTACACCTTC.

This clonotype was found many times. The gene calls are TRBV30 and TRBJ2-1; D tentatively reads TRBD1 or TRBD2 (5 bases each). V gave up 1 base and J gave up 4 bases, with 14 bases separating them. The germline CDR1 and CDR2 sequences are GTSNPN and SVGIG (reference sequence). The CDR3 is 15 amino acids. Written as DNA, the CDR3 is TGTGCCTGGAGTGGGGGACCCGCCACGTACAATGAGCAGTTCTTC. Encoded protein: CAWSGGPATYNEQFF.

This sequence joins TRBV6-5 and TRBJ1-1; 9 bases match TRBD1. With V trimmed by 0 bases and J by 4 bases, 9 bases remained unmatched. Germline values: CDR1 MNHEY, CDR2 SVGAGI. The length of the CDR3 is 17 residues. The CDR3 loop is CASSYSSGQGISTEAFF. For the CDR3, the DNA is TGTGCCAGCAGTTACTCTTCGGGACAGGGTATTAGCACTGAAGCTTTCTTT.

A few counts support this clonotype. V gene TRBV28 combines with J gene TRBJ2-2, with TRBD1 as a possible D gene (5 bases). Trimming cost V 3 bases and J 0 bases, with 11 bases left between them. From germline, CDR1 is MDHEN and CDR2 SYDVKM. The CDR3 contains 16 residues. CDR3 sequence (DNA): TGTGCCAGCAGTTTCCCAGGGTCAACGAACACCGGGGAGCTGTTTTTT. This encodes CASSFPGSTNTGELFF.

This clonotype was seen ten or more times. V usage is TRBV5-1 and J usage is TRBJ2-1, with 11 bases fitting TRBD1. Germline V gene data show CDR1 as SGHRS and CDR2 as YFSETQ. J was trimmed by 6 bases and V by 3 bases; bases with no gene match: 8. The length of the CDR3 is 16 residues. The CDR3 sequence is CASSSGAGTGGNEQFF. The CDR3 DNA follows: TGCGCCAGCAGCTCGGGGGCCGGGACAGGGGGCAATGAGCAGTTCTTC. Variable domain in full (rest from reference TRBV5-1 and TRBJ2-1): KAGVTQTPRYLIKTRGQQVTLSCSPISGHRSVSWYQQTPGQGLQFLFEYFSETQRNKGNFPGRFSGRQFSNSRSEMNVSTLELGDSALYLCASSSGAGTGGNEQFFGPGTRLTVL.

This clonotype was detected many times. CDR3 protein: CASSFRQEDEQYF. CDR3 sequence (DNA): TGCGCCAGCAGCTTTCGGCAGGAGGACGAGCAGTACTTC. The J gene is TRBJ2-7, the V gene TRBV5-1; D might be TRBD2 (5 bases). The germline V gene encodes CDR1 SGHRS and CDR2 YFSETQ. V was trimmed by 2 bases and J by 5 bases, leaving 11 bases between them. This CDR3 is built from 13 residues.

This clonotype came up many times. The V call is TRBV3-1, the J call TRBJ1-1; D call uncertain. This CDR3 comprises 15 residues. The V gene's germline CDR1 is LGHDT and CDR2 YNNKEL (reference sequence). V lost 4 bases, J lost 2 bases, and 14 bases lay in between. The CDR3 DNA reads as TGTGCCAGCAGCCTTGCCTGGGTTACCAACACTGAAGCTTTCTTT. This translates into CASSLAWVTNTEAFF.

This clonotype showed up many times. The chain employs TRBV20-1 and TRBJ2-7, with TRBD1 as a possible D gene (5 bases). This CDR3 has 11 residues. V was trimmed by 6 bases and J by 6 bases, leaving 12 bases between them. CDR1 and CDR2 (germline): DFQATT, SNEGSKA (reference sequence). CDR3 protein: CSAGQPVEQYF. The CDR3, as DNA: TGCAGTGCCGGACAACCCGTCGAGCAGTACTTC.

This clonotype has at least ten counts. J is TRBJ2-7 and V is TRBV18; a weak D match, TRBD2 (6 bases). Trimming took 4 bases from V and 6 from J, leaving 25 bases between them. The CDR3 has 17 residues. From germline, CDR1 is KGHSH and CDR2 LQKENI. The CDR3 here is CASSLIDGGMTFSEQYF. DNA for the CDR3: TGTGCCAGCTCACTAATCGACGGGGGAATGACCTTCTCCGAGCAGTACTTC. Full variable domain (rest looked up from reference TRBV18 and TRBJ2-7): NAGVMQNPRHLVRRRGQEARLRCSPMKGHSHVYWYRQLPEEGLKFMVYLQKENIIDESGMPKERFSAEFPKEGPSILRIQQVVRGDSAAYFCASSLIDGGMTFSEQYFGPGTRLTVT.

The J gene is TRBJ2-7, the V gene TRBV7-2; D unresolved. The CDR3 loop spans 14 amino acids. V was trimmed by 2 bases and J by 7 bases, leaving 15 bases between them. Looked up from germline, CDR1 is SGHTA and CDR2 is FQGNSA. The CDR3 protein is CASSLSNVLREQYF. CDR3 sequence (DNA): TGTGCCAGCAGCTTATCTAACGTCCTGAGGGAGCAGTACTTC. Filled out from reference TRBV7-2 and TRBJ2-7, the complete variable domain reads GAGVSQSPSNKVTEKGKDVELRCDPISGHTALYWYRQSLGQGLEFLIYFQGNSAPDKSGLPSDRFSAERTGGSVSTLTIQRTQQEDSAVYLCASSLSNVLREQYFGPGTRLTVT.

In its sample, this clonotype was seen a few times. This chain's CDR3 is CASSSPKTVFPPGANVLTF. CDR3 nucleotides: TGTGCCAGCAGCTCGCCGAAGACAGTTTTTCCTCCCGGGGCCAACGTCCTGACTTTC. The rearrangement joins TRBV11-2 to TRBJ2-6; the D gene is possibly TRBD1 (5 bases). CDR1 and CDR2 from the germline V gene are SGHAT and FQNNGV. The CDR3 consists of 19 residues. With 4 bases removed from V and 4 bases from J, the gap between germline ends came to 23 bases.

This clonotype was seen at least ten times. V usage is TRBV20-1 and J usage is TRBJ1-6; TRBD1 matches 7 bases. Germline CDR1 and CDR2: DFQATT and SNEGSKA (reference sequence). The trim removed 1 base at V and 7 bases at J, leaving 7 bases unmatched. The CDR3 covers 15 residues. CDR3 residues: CSARVTGLMNSPLHF. CDR3 coding DNA: TGCAGTGCTAGAGTGACAGGGCTGATGAATTCACCCCTCCACTTT.

In its sample, this clonotype was seen many times. The V call is TRBV7-3, the J call TRBJ1-2, with D perhaps TRBD1 (5 bases). The V gene lost 0 bases and the J gene lost 0 bases, with 14 bases spanning the gap. Germline assignment: CDR1 SGHTA and CDR2 FQGTGA. The CDR3 runs to 17 residues. The chain's CDR3 is CASSLTVGDGANYGYTF. CDR3 nucleotides: TGTGCCAGCAGCTTAACTGTGGGGGACGGAGCTAACTATGGCTACACCTTC.

This clonotype appeared many times. The chain combines TRBV7-9 with TRBJ2-7; 12 bases fit TRBD2. The CDR3 spans 15 residues. CDR1 SEHNR and CDR2 FQNEAQ come from the germline V gene (reference sequence). Trimming cost V 5 bases and J 1 base; bases outside gene matches: 3. CDR3 coding DNA: TGTGCCAGCAGCCCCACTAGCGGGGGGTCCTACGAGCAGTACTTC. Its protein is CASSPTSGGSYEQYF.

This clonotype was detected ten times or more. The rearrangement links TRBV7-9 to TRBJ2-5, with 7 bases matching TRBD2. Germline-derived CDR1 and CDR2 are SEHNR and FQNEAQ (reference sequence). The CDR3 is 15 residues long. Trimming cost V 0 bases and J 4 bases; bases outside gene matches: 5. CDR3 DNA sequence: TGTGCCAGCAGCTTAGCGCTGGCTAGCGGAGAGACCCAGTACTTC. This codes for CASSLALASGETQYF.

This clonotype was detected ten times or more. J is TRBJ2-5 and V is TRBV2; perhaps D is TRBD1 or TRBD2 (6 bases each). The CDR3 length is 14 residues. Trimming took off 7 bases at V and 3 bases at J, with 15 bases between the two ends. CDR1 is SNHLY, CDR2 FYNNEI, per germline. The CDR3 nucleotides read TGTGCCAGCAAAAAGGGGGGCACAGAAGAGACCCAGTACTTC. Translating it yields CASKKGGTEETQYF.

The V gene is TRBV12-3 or TRBV12-4, the J gene TRBJ1-5, with a weak D call TRBD1 (5 bases). The ends were cut back, 3 bases at V and 1 base at J, with 10 bases in the middle. This CDR3 has 15 amino acids. CDR3 region: CASSFGAGSNQPQHF. Written as DNA, the CDR3 is TGTGCCAGCAGTTTTGGGGCCGGGAGCAATCAGCCCCAGCATTTT.

This clonotype has at least ten counts. The gene calls are TRBV20-1 and TRBJ2-1; D gene ambiguous. V was trimmed by 0 bases and J by 9 bases, leaving 15 bases between them. Per germline, CDR1 DFQATT and CDR2 SNEGSKA (reference sequence). This CDR3 is 14 amino acids long. CDR3: CSARDVQSVGEQFF. CDR3 bases: TGCAGTGCTAGAGATGTACAGTCTGTCGGTGAGCAGTTCTTC.

This clonotype was picked up a small number of times. The chain uses TRBV5-1 and TRBJ2-1; 10 bases agree with TRBD2. CDR1 and CDR2 (germline): SGHRS, YFSETQ. V shed 0 bases and J 7 bases; nucleotides not matched to a gene: 4. The CDR3 totals 15 residues. CDR3 sequence (DNA): TGCGCCAGCAGCTTGGTTCTAGCGGGAGTGAATGAGCAGTTCTTC. This codes for CASSLVLAGVNEQFF.

This clonotype was seen many times. J is TRBJ1-4 and V is TRBV20-1; D is undetermined. Trimming cost V 1 base and J 8 bases, with 14 bases left between them. This CDR3 contains 14 residues. CDR1 DFQATT and CDR2 SNEGSKA come from the germline V gene (reference sequence). CDR3 in DNA: TGCAGTGCTAGAGTGGTTGGTCTCGGAGAAAAACTGTTTTTT. Encoded protein: CSARVVGLGEKLFF.